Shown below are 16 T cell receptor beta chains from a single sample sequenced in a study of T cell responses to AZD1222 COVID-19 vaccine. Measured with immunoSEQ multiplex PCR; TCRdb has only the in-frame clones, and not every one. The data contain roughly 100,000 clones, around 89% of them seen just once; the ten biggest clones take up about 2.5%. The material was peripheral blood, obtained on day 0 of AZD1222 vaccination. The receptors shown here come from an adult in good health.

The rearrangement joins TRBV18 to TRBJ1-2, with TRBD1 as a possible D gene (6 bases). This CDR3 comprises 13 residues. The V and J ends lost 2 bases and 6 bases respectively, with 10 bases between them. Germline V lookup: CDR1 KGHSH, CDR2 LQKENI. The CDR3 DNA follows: TGTGCCAGCTCACCAACTCAGGGGAATGGCTACACCTTC. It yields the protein CASSPTQGNGYTF. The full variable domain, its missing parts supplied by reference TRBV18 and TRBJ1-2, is NAGVMQNPRHLVRRRGQEARLRCSPMKGHSHVYWYRQLPEEGLKFMVYLQKENIIDESGMPKERFSAEFPKEGPSILRIQQVVRGDSAAYFCASSPTQGNGYTFGSGTRLTVV.

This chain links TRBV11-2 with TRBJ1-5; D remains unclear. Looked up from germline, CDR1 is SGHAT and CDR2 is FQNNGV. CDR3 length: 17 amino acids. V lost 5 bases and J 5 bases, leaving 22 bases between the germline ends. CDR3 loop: CASSEAGTPYEHQPQHF. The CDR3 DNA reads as TGTGCCAGCAGCGAAGCGGGAACCCCCTACGAACATCAGCCCCAGCATTTT.

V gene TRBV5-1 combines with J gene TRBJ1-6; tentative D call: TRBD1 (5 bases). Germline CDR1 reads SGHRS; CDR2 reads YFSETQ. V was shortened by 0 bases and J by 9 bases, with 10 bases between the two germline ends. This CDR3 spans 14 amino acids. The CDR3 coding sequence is TGCGCCAGCAGCTTGGTCTTCGGGGGTTCACCCCTCCACTTT. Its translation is CASSLVFGGSPLHF. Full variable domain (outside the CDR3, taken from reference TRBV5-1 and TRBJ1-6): KAGVTQTPRYLIKTRGQQVTLSCSPISGHRSVSWYQQTPGQGLQFLFEYFSETQRNKGNFPGRFSGRQFSNSRSEMNVSTLELGDSALYLCASSLVFGGSPLHFGNGTRLTVT.

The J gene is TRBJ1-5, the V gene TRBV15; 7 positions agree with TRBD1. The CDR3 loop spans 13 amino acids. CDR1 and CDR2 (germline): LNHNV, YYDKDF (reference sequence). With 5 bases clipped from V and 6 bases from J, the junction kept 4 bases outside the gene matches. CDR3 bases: TGTGCCACCAGCGAGACAGGGAGTCAGCCCCAGCATTTT. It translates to CATSETGSQPQHF. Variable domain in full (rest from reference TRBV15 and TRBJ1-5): DAMVIQNPRYQVTQFGKPVTLSCSQTLNHNVMYWYQQKSSQAPKLLFHYYDKDFNNEADTPDNFQSRRPNTSFCFLDIRSPGLGDTAMYLCATSETGSQPQHFGDGTRLSIL.

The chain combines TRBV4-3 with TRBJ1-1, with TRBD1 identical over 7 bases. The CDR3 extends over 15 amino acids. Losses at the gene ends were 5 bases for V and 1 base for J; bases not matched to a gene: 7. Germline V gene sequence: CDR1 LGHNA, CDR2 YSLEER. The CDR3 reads CASSSNRGENTEAFF. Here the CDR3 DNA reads TGCGCCAGCAGCTCCAACAGGGGAGAGAACACTGAAGCTTTCTTT.

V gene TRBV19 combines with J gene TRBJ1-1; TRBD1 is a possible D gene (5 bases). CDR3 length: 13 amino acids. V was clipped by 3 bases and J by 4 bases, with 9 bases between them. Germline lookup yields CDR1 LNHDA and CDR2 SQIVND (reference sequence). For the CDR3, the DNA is TGTGCCAGTAGTATTGAACAGGCCACTGAAGCTTTCTTT. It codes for CASSIEQATEAFF.

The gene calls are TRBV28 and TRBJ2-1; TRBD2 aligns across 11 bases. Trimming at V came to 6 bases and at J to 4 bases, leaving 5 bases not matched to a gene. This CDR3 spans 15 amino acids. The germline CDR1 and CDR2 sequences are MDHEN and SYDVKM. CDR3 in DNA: TGTGCCAGCAGGAAAGGGACTAGCGGATACAATGAGCAGTTCTTC. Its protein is CASRKGTSGYNEQFF. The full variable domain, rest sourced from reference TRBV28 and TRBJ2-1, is DVKVTQSSRYLVKRTGEKVFLECVQDMDHENMFWYRQDPGLGLRLIYFSYDVKMKEKGDIPEGYSVSREKKERFSLILESASTNQTSMYLCASRKGTSGYNEQFFGPGTRLTVL.

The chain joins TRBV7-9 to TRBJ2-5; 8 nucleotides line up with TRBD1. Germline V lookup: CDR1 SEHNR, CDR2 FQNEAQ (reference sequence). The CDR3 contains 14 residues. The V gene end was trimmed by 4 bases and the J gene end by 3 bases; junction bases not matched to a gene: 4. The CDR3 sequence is CASSSGQGKETQYF. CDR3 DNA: TGTGCCAGCAGCTCCGGACAGGGCAAAGAGACCCAGTACTTC.

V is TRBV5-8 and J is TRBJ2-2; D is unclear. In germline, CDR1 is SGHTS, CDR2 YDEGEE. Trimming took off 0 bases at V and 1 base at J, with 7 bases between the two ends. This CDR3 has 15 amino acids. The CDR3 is CASSLGVRNTGELFF. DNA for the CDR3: TGTGCCAGCAGCTTGGGGGTTCGGAACACCGGGGAGCTGTTTTTT.

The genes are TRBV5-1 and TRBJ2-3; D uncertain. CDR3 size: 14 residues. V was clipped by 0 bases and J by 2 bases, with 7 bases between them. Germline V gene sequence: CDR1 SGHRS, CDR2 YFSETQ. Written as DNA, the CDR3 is TGCGCCAGCAGCTTGGTTGTCGACACAGATACGCAGTATTTT. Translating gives CASSLVVDTDTQYF.

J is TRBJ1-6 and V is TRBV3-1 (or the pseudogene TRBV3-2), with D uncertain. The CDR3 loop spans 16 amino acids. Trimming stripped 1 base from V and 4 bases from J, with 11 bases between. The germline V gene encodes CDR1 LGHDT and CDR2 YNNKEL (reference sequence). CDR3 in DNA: TGTGCCAGCAGCCAAGGCGCAGGTAGTTATAATTCACCCCTCCACTTT. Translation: CASSQGAGSYNSPLHF.

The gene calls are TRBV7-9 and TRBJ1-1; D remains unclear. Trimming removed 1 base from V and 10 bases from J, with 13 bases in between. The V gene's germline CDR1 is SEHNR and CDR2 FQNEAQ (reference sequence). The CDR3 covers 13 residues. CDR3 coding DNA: TGTGCCAGCAGCTTAGGGGAATGGGATGTAGCTTTCTTT. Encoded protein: CASSLGEWDVAFF.

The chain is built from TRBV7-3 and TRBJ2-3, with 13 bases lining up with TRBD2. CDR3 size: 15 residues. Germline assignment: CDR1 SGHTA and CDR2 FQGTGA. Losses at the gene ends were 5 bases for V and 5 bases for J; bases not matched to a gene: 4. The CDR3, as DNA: TGTGCCAGCAGCGCGACTAGCGGGGGGTTAGATACGCAGTATTTT. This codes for CASSATSGGLDTQYF.

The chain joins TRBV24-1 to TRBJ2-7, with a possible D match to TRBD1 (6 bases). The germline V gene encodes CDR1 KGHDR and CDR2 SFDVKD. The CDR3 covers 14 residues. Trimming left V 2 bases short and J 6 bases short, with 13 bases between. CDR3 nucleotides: TGTGCCACCAGTGATTCCCGGGACACTGCCGAGCAGTACTTC. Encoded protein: CATSDSRDTAEQYF.

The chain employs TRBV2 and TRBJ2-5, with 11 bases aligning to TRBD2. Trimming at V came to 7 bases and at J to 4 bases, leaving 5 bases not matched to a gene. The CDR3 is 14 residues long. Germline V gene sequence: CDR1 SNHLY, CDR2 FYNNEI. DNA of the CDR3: TGTGCCAGCACCACCCTAGCGGGGGGAGAGACCCAGTACTTC. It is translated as CASTTLAGGETQYF.

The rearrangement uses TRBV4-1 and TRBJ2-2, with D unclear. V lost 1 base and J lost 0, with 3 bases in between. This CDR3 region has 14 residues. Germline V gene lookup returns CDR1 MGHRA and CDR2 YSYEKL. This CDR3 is CASSQVSNTGELFF. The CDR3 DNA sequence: TGCGCCAGCAGCCAAGTTTCGAACACCGGGGAGCTGTTTTTT.